The clone carrying this T cell receptor (beta chain) is labeled as large. As yet, its antigen is unknown. This entry comes from a study of neurological immune-mediated disorders. Findings and limits, study-wide: No CDR3 amino acid sequences were shared by expanded clones across subjects, suggesting private repertoires in all groups. Falling below healthy controls, multiple sclerosis showed the least TCR clonal expansion, while HTLV-1-associated myelopathy showed the most.

The CDR3 has 11 amino acids. Between the trimmed V and J ends, which lost 3 bases and 5 bases, there was a span of 4 bases. Germline-derived CDR1 and CDR2 are DFQATT and SNEGSKA (reference sequence). cDNA synthesis was performed by 5'RACE with 10-nucleotide random UMIs. The yield of each sequencing run was over 190 million TCR-beta sequences from 15-18 subjects. TCRdb processed the 5' RACE reads anew with MiXCR; each CDR3 protein has one entry. The sample has more than 25,000 distinct CDR3 sequences, roughly a sixth seen once. Time point defined: technical triplicate 3. This TCR derives from a female donor with HTLV-1-associated myelopathy (HAM/TSP). The chain is built from TRBV20-1 and TRBJ2-2; D remains unclear. The sample taken for sequencing was CD4+ T cells from blood. Here the CDR3 DNA reads TGCAGTGCTAGGAAGACCGGGGAGCTGTTTTTT. This translates into CSARKTGELFF.